The entry below gives a single T cell receptor (beta chain) sequence along with its context. The data belong to a study of blood T cell repertoires in COVID-19. The wider study: Acute and convalescent COVID-19 samples came from the United States, Italy and Spain. The analysed material was cDNA or gDNA that came from T cells, B-cell-depleted T cells, or PBMCs.

Authors' processing steps: Amplification of reference gene primers provided the estimated nucleated cell counts. Produced via immunoSEQ multiplex PCR; TCRdb's table is partial and in-frame only. The DNA gave D and trimming, while V, J and clone size come from that table. The data contain 110,000 to 150,000 clones, more than 75% of them singletons. Germline trimming cut 5 bases from V and 6 bases from J; bases unmatched to any gene: 10. The CDR3 consists of 14 residues. Germline assignment: CDR1 MNHEY and CDR2 SMNVEV (reference sequence). V is TRBV27 and J is TRBJ2-7, with 7 nucleotides matching TRBD2. The sequence derives from a human donor in a cohort sampled during active COVID-19. What was sequenced was peripheral blood. The CDR3 DNA reads TGTGCCAGCAGTCGCGGGCCGGGGGAGGGCGAGCAGTACTTC. Translating it yields CASSRGPGEGEQYF.